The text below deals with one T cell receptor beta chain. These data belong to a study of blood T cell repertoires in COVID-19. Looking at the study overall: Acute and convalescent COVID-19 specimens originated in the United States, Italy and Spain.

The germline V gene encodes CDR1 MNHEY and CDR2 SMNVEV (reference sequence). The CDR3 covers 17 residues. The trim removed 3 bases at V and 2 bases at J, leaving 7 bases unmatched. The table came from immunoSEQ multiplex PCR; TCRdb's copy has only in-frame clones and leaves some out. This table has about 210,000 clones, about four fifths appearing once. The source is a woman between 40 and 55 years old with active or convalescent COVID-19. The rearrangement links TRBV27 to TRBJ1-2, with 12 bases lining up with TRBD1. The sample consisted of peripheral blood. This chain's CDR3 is CASSLTGTGGENYGYTF. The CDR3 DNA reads TGTGCCAGCAGTTTGACCGGGACAGGGGGCGAAAACTATGGCTACACCTTC.